The source of this TCR beta chain is a study of blood T cell repertoires in COVID-19. Study-wide background: Collection of acute and convalescent COVID-19 samples took place in the United States, Italy and Spain. T cells, B-cell-depleted T cells, or PBMCs provided the cDNA or gDNA that served as material.

The repertoire was sequenced with immunoSEQ multiplex PCR; TCRdb's copy has only in-frame clones and lacks some. The table records over 200,000 clones, roughly nine tenths of them present only once. With V trimmed by 4 bases and J by 4 bases, 9 bases remained unmatched. Germline lookup yields CDR1 SGHKS and CDR2 YYEKEE (reference sequence). The CDR3 has 16 residues. The clonotype originates from a man in his sixties with COVID-19, enrolled during active disease. This rearrangement joins TRBV5-5 to TRBJ2-2, with 8 bases lining up with TRBD2. Source material: peripheral blood. CDR3 nucleotides: TGTGCCAGCAGCCCACTGGGACTAGATGGCACCGGGGAGCTGTTTTTT. It translates to CASSPLGLDGTGELFF.